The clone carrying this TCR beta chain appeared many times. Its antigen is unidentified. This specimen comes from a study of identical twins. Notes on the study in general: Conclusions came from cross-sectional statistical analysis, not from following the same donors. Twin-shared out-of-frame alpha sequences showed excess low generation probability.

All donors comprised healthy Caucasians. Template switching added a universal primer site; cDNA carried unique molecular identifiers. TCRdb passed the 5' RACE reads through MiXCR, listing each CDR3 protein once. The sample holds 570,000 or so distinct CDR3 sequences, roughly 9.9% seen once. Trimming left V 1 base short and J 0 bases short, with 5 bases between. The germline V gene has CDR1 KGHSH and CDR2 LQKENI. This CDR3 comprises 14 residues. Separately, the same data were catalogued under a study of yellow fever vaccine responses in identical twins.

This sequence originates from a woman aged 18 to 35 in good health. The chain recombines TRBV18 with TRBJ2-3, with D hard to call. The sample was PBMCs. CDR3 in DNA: TGTGCCAGCTCACCACTGGCTAGCACAGATACGCAGTATTTT. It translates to CASSPLASTDTQYF.